This entry lists 29 T cell receptor beta chains sequenced from one sample in a study of a mutant IDH1 vaccine in newly diagnosed glioma. Time point indicated: week 47, end of study. Every single dose of the vaccine, 300 ug of mutant IDH1 20-mer peptide, came with topical imiquimod. These receptors have no known antigen. Assay used: immunoSEQ multiplex PCR; TCRdb lists only in-frame clones, some missing. The sample yields roughly 86,000 clones, around four fifths seen once. The source was PBMCs, collected from a glioma patient whose treatment included an IDH1 peptide vaccine. Receptors were obtained from a man between 35 and 55 years old with glioma.

The gene calls are TRBV4-2 and TRBJ2-2; tentative D call: TRBD2 (6 bases). The CDR3 totals 18 residues. V was clipped by 0 bases and J by 5 bases, with 19 bases between them. Germline V lookup: CDR1 LGHNA, CDR2 YNFKEQ. The CDR3 here is CASSQDNGRGGRTGELFF. The CDR3 coding sequence is TGTGCCAGCAGCCAAGACAATGGTCGGGGAGGACGGACCGGGGAGCTGTTTTTT.

In this sample, this clone turned up a few times. The chain has TRBV4-2 and TRBJ2-3; TRBD2 is a possible D gene (6 bases). The germline gives CDR1 LGHNA, CDR2 YNFKEQ. The CDR3 loop spans 15 amino acids. The ends were cut back, 6 bases at V and 2 bases at J, with 15 bases in the middle. The DNA of the CDR3 is TGTGCCAGCAGTAGCACTGCGGGAAACACAGATACGCAGTATTTT. The encoded protein is CASSSTAGNTDTQYF.

V usage is TRBV13 and J usage is TRBJ2-1, with a weak D call TRBD1 (5 bases). The CDR3 totals 15 residues. Trimming pared 5 bases from V and 5 bases from J, leaving 16 bases between. In germline, CDR1 is PRHDT, CDR2 FYEKMQ (reference sequence). CDR3 in DNA: TGTGCCAGCAGCGTCAGGGTAGGGGTAGACAATGAGCAGTTCTTC. The encoded protein is CASSVRVGVDNEQFF.

A few counts support this clone. V and J are TRBV30 and TRBJ1-5; maybe TRBD1 (6 bases). The CDR3 has 14 residues. Between the trimmed V and J ends, which lost 0 bases and 7 bases, there was a span of 13 bases. From germline, CDR1 is GTSNPN and CDR2 SVGIG (reference sequence). This chain's CDR3 is CAWSVISGVQPQHF. The DNA of the CDR3 is TGTGCCTGGAGTGTAATCTCAGGGGTACAGCCCCAGCATTTT.

The chain has TRBV5-6 and TRBJ1-2, with D unclear. The V and J ends lost 2 bases and 3 bases respectively, with 8 bases between them. This CDR3 region has 13 residues. CDR1 is SGHDT, CDR2 YYEEEE, per germline. CDR3 sequence reads: CASSFGPDYGYTF. The CDR3 DNA reads TGTGCCAGCAGCTTTGGCCCGGACTATGGCTACACCTTC.

The V and J genes are TRBV28 and TRBJ2-1, with D possibly TRBD2 on 5 matching bases. Germline V gene data show CDR1 as MDHEN and CDR2 as SYDVKM. V was trimmed by 8 bases and J by 7 bases, leaving 18 bases between them. The CDR3 covers 14 residues. CDR3 DNA sequence: TGTGCCAGCTTCGGACTGCGCCGGTGGAATGAGCAGTTCTTC. Translated: CASFGLRRWNEQFF.

The chain carries TRBV11-2 and TRBJ2-3; no clear D. Germline V gives CDR1 SGHAT, CDR2 FQNNGV. V dropped 3 bases and J dropped 1 base, with 11 bases sitting between them. CDR3 length equals 15 residues. The CDR3 DNA follows: TGTGCCAGCAGCTTCATAGGTACTCGCACAGATACGCAGTATTTT. Residues: CASSFIGTRTDTQYF.

The V gene is TRBV6-5, the J gene TRBJ2-3; tentatively, D is TRBD1 (7 bases). Germline-derived CDR1 and CDR2 are MNHEY and SVGAGI. This CDR3 is 13 amino acids long. The V end lost 5 bases, the J end lost 4 bases, and 10 bases lay between the germline ends. The chain's CDR3 is CASSQGGSDTQYF. As DNA, the CDR3 is TGTGCCAGCAGTCAGGGGGGATCAGATACGCAGTATTTT.

This clone was counted only a few times. The genes are TRBV7-6 and TRBJ2-5; no clear D gene. Germline-derived CDR1 and CDR2 are SGHVS and FNYEAQ. This CDR3 is 13 amino acids long. Trimming left V 2 bases short and J 4 bases short, with 8 bases between. CDR3: CASSLRGIETQYF. The CDR3 region has the DNA TGTGCCAGCAGCTTACGCGGAATAGAGACCCAGTACTTC.

The rearrangement joins TRBV18 to TRBJ1-3, with no clear D. The CDR3 has 17 residues. Germline CDR1 is KGHSH and CDR2 is LQKENI. The V and J ends lost 4 bases and 0 bases respectively, with 16 bases between them. DNA for the CDR3: TGTGCCAGCTCACAATTATTGGACTCTGGCTCTGGAAACACCATATATTTT. Its protein product is CASSQLLDSGSGNTIYF. The full variable domain, in which reference TRBV18 and TRBJ1-3 provide the parts outside the CDR3, is NAGVMQNPRHLVRRRGQEARLRCSPMKGHSHVYWYRQLPEEGLKFMVYLQKENIIDESGMPKERFSAEFPKEGPSILRIQQVVRGDSAAYFCASSQLLDSGSGNTIYFGEGSWLTVV.

The chain's CDR3 is CASSKAGTGGGSTNEKLFF. The DNA for the CDR3 is TGTGCCAGCAGCAAAGCTGGGACAGGGGGCGGATCAACTAATGAAAAACTGTTTTTT. The chain recombines TRBV21-1 with TRBJ1-4; the D call of TRBD1 is as the table states it, not checked on the DNA. TRBV21-1 is deemed a pseudogene. CDR3 length: 19 residues.

The rearrangement uses TRBV5-1 and TRBJ1-6, with D possibly being TRBD1 (6 bases). V lost 5 bases to trimming and J lost 6 bases, with 15 bases between them. The germline gives CDR1 SGHRS, CDR2 YFSETQ. The CDR3 extends over 15 amino acids. The CDR3 loop reads CASRFGGAGNSPLHF. The CDR3 DNA is TGCGCCAGCAGGTTCGGGGGCGCCGGTAATTCACCCCTCCACTTT.

This chain joins TRBV7-6 and TRBJ2-7; D gene unclear. The CDR3 is made up of 13 amino acids. CDR1 is SGHVS, CDR2 FNYEAQ, per germline. Deletions cut 4 bases from V and 1 base from J, with 8 bases between. The CDR3 protein is CASSSYRSYEQYF. Here the CDR3 DNA reads TGTGCCAGCAGCTCTTACAGATCCTACGAGCAGTACTTC.

The genes are TRBV6-1 and TRBJ1-1; D not certain. The V end was cut by 7 bases, the J end by 4 bases, with 7 bases between. CDR3 size: 11 residues. Germline assignment: CDR1 MNHNS and CDR2 SASEGT. The CDR3 here is CASNPLTEAFF. CDR3 DNA sequence: TGTGCCAGCAACCCCCTCACTGAAGCTTTCTTT.

The chain links TRBV7-2 to TRBJ2-7, with D unclear. Trimming cost V 5 bases and J 6 bases, with 11 bases left between them. The CDR3 has 12 amino acids. CDR1 is SGHTA and CDR2 is FQGNSA in the germline V gene. CDR3 sequence: CASSPTISEQYF. For the CDR3, the DNA is TGTGCCAGCAGCCCAACCATCTCCGAGCAGTACTTC.

J is TRBJ2-1 and V is TRBV11-1; D remains ambiguous. Germline V gene data show CDR1 as SGHAT and CDR2 as FQDESV (reference sequence). CDR3 length: 13 residues. V lost 4 bases and J lost 8, with 12 bases in between. CDR3 DNA: TGTGCCAGCAGCTCCGAGCCGGACGATGAGCAGTTCTTC. It encodes CASSSEPDDEQFF.

This chain joins TRBV5-5 and TRBJ1-2, with 10 bases lining up with TRBD1. The ends lost 4 bases at V and 6 bases at J; junction bases unmatched: 9. The CDR3 extends over 15 amino acids. Germline CDR1 SGHKS, CDR2 YYEKEE (reference sequence). The CDR3 spells CASSPGQGVLDGYTF. CDR3 in DNA: TGTGCCAGCAGCCCCGGACAGGGGGTATTAGATGGCTACACCTTC.

The chain joins TRBV21-1 to TRBJ2-2; TRBD2 reflects the table's D call only, with no check against the DNA. TRBV21-1 is tagged as a pseudogene. The length of the CDR3 is 17 residues. CDR3 sequence reads: CAIFLGLAGEFTGELFF. In DNA form, the CDR3 reads TGTGCCATATTCCTGGGACTAGCGGGGGAGTTCACCGGGGAGCTGTTTTTT.

For this clone: One end of the junction is discordant with germline, which a read error may explain. CDR3 sequence: CAGSLSGSNIQYF. CDR3 nucleotides: TGTGCCGGCAGCTTGAGCGGGAGCAACATTCAGTACTTC. The genes are TRBV5-6 and TRBJ2-4, with 8 bases matching TRBD2. Per the germline V gene, CDR1 is SGHDT and CDR2 is YYEEEE. The CDR3 has 13 residues. The whole variable domain, remainder taken from reference TRBV5-6 and TRBJ2-4, is DAGVTQSPTHLIKTRGQQVTLRCSPKSGHDTVSWYQQALGQGPQFIFQYYEEEERQRGNFPDRFSGHQFPNYSSELNVNALLLGDSALYLCAGSLSGSNIQYFGAGTRLSVL.

The V call is TRBV9, the J call TRBJ2-5; 9 bases line up with TRBD2. CDR1 is SGDLS and CDR2 is YYNGEE in the germline V gene. The V and J ends lost 4 bases and 4 bases, in that order; junction bases with no gene match: 2. The CDR3 runs to 13 residues. DNA of the CDR3: TGTGCCAGCAGCTTTAGCGGGAGAGAGACCCAGTACTTC. Translation gives CASSFSGRETQYF.

The chain couples TRBV10-3 to TRBJ1-1; D remains unclear. Germline V gene data show CDR1 as ENHRY and CDR2 as SYGVKD. CDR3 length: 11 amino acids. The V gene lost 6 bases and the J gene lost 6 bases, with 8 bases spanning the gap. As DNA, the CDR3 is TGTGCCATCAGCCTAGGGTCTGAAGCTTTCTTT. This encodes CAISLGSEAFF.

This clone was recorded a few times. V usage is TRBV5-4 and J usage is TRBJ2-7; D unresolved. Trimming pared 4 bases from V and 5 bases from J, leaving 19 bases between. Germline values: CDR1 SGHNT, CDR2 YYREEE (reference sequence). This CDR3 has 15 residues. CDR3 bases: TGTGCCAGCAGCCCGCAAGTTGGGTCCCTAAACGAGCAGTACTTC. Residues: CASSPQVGSLNEQYF.

The chain combines TRBV7-3 with TRBJ2-1; 9 positions match TRBD2. The V segment lost 4 bases and the J segment 12 bases; nucleotides outside the gene matches: 7. This CDR3 has 13 residues. The germline CDR1 and CDR2 sequences are SGHTA and FQGTGA. The CDR3 region has the DNA TGTGCCAGCAGCTCAGACTTAGCGGGGGTGCAGTTCTTC. Its protein is CASSSDLAGVQFF.

This chain connects TRBV5-4 to TRBJ1-2, with 8 nucleotides matching TRBD1. The V gene end was trimmed by 4 bases and the J gene end by 8 bases; junction bases not matched to a gene: 10. The V gene's germline CDR1 is SGHNT and CDR2 YYREEE (reference sequence). The CDR3 covers 14 residues. CDR3 nucleotides: TGTGCCAGCAGCACCAAAGCAGGGGGCCAAGGCTACACCTTC. As protein: CASSTKAGGQGYTF.

This clone was seen only a few times. The chain is built from TRBV2 and TRBJ1-5; no firm D call. Between the trimmed V and J ends, which lost 6 bases and 2 bases, there was a span of 8 bases. The germline V gene has CDR1 SNHLY and CDR2 FYNNEI. The CDR3 loop spans 13 amino acids. The CDR3 spells CASSAMGNQPQHF. CDR3 in DNA: TGTGCCAGCAGCGCAATGGGCAATCAGCCCCAGCATTTT. Supplemented by reference TRBV2 and TRBJ1-5, the full variable domain reads EPEVTQTPSHQVTQMGQEVILRCVPISNHLYFYWYRQILGQKVEFLVSFYNNEISEKSEIFDDQFSVERPDGSNFTLKIRSTKLEDSAMYFCASSAMGNQPQHFGDGTRLSIL.

Of note for this clone: One junction end does not reproduce the germline sequence, and a read error may be involved. The chain couples TRBV4-3 to TRBJ1-2; perhaps TRBD1 as D (5 bases). CDR3 length: 13 amino acids. The germline V gene has CDR1 LGHNA and CDR2 YSLEER. The CDR3 sequence is CASNQDLSGRYTF. CDR3 nucleotide sequence: TGCGCCAGCAACCAAGATTTGTCAGGGAGATACACCTTC.

This clone has a single count. The sample has other DNA sequences that encode this CDR3 too. The chain combines TRBV7-9 with TRBJ2-5; a possible D gene is TRBD1 (6 bases). CDR1 is SEHNR and CDR2 is FQNEAQ in the germline V gene (reference sequence). With 1 base removed from V and 5 bases from J, the gap between germline ends came to 14 bases. The CDR3 loop spans 15 amino acids. The CDR3 DNA reads TGTGCCAGCAGCTTAGGAGCAGGGGATCTGGAGACCCAGTACTTC. Protein: CASSLGAGDLETQYF.

This sequence joins TRBV2 and TRBJ2-2; D remains unclear. The germline gives CDR1 SNHLY, CDR2 FYNNEI. The CDR3 runs 13 residues. The V and J ends lost 6 bases and 1 base respectively, with 6 bases between them. The CDR3 reads CASRKENTGELFF. CDR3 in DNA: TGTGCCAGCAGAAAGGAGAACACCGGGGAGCTGTTTTTT.

This chain uses TRBV6-6 with TRBJ2-5; 8 positions match TRBD1. The J segment lost 5 bases and the V segment lost 7 bases, leaving 12 bases of the junction unmatched. The germline V gene has CDR1 MNHNY and CDR2 SVGAGI (reference sequence). The CDR3 is made up of 15 amino acids. CDR3 sequence reads: CASNRGTGPGETQYF. CDR3 bases: TGTGCCAGCAACCGAGGGACAGGTCCTGGGGAGACCCAGTACTTC.